Ten or more counts support the clone carrying this T cell receptor (beta chain). Its antigen remains unknown. V shed 4 bases, J shed 0 bases, and the junction held 10 bases outside the gene matches. The CDR3 consists of 18 residues. Germline CDR1 SGHNT, CDR2 YYREEE (reference sequence). TCR alpha and beta CDR3 regions were amplified from RNA using iRepertoire nested multiplex PCR. Input was about 95-400 ng of tissue mRNA or PBMC total RNA. TCRdb recomputed calls from the multiplex PCR reads with MiXCR, one row per CDR3 protein. The top ten clones hold 13% of a sample with about 5,800 distinct CDR3 sequences, about 28% of them seen once. This sample stems from a study of glioma-infiltrating T cells. Study-level points and caveats: Only very few CDR3 sequences appeared in both tissue and blood.

The sequenced sample consisted of glioma tissue, nonneoplastic brain tissue, or PBMCs (not recorded which). The receptor comes from a human donor with low-grade glioma or glioblastoma, undergoing nonglioma brain surgery, or in good health (not recorded which). This chain uses TRBV5-4 with TRBJ2-4; 10 positions agree with TRBD2. CDR3 nucleotides: TGTGCCAGCAGCCCGAAGCCGGGACTAGCGCTAGCCAAAAACATTCAGTACTTC. As protein: CASSPKPGLALAKNIQYF.